A selection of T cell receptor beta chains follows, all from one sample in a study of T cell changes during pregnancy in multiple sclerosis. Sequenced by immunoSEQ multiplex PCR; TCRdb stores in-frame clones only, minus some. The table records tens of thousands of clones, over 85% of them present only once. The sequenced sample was CD8+ T cells from peripheral blood mononuclear cells, obtained before pregnancy. The receptors derive from a female donor with multiple sclerosis, enrolled in a pregnancy study. Both conserved end residues are part of each CDR3. A D gene is named only where the DNA matches it firmly. A row's size may be missing; if present it is once, few, many or a size class.

-	TRBV6-5	TRBJ2-1	-	CASGASSYNEQFF	TGTGCCAGCGGGGCGAGCTCCTACAATGAGCAGTTCTTC
-	TRBV5-1	TRBJ1-5	-	CASSLGSDQPQHF	TGCGCCAGCAGCTTGGGGAGTGATCAGCCCCAGCATTTT
TRBD1	TRBV6-6	TRBJ2-7	once	CASSPTGGYEQYF	TGTGCCAGCAGCCCGACAGGGGGTTACGAGCAGTACTTC
-	TRBV19	TRBJ1-5	-	CASSGGDFWDQPQHF	TGTGCCAGTAGTGGGGGGGACTTTTGGGATCAGCCCCAGCATTTT
-	TRBV9	TRBJ2-7	-	CASSSTGTGYEQYF	TGTGCCAGCAGCTCCACAGGGACCGGGTACGAGCAGTACTTC
TRBD1	TRBV10-2	TRBJ1-5	-	CATGTALVQPQHF	TGCGCCACCGGGACAGCGCTCGTTCAGCCCCAGCATTTT
TRBD1	TRBV11-2	TRBJ2-7	-	CASNPGTGPYEQYF	TGTGCCAGCAACCCAGGGACAGGACCCTACGAGCAGTACTTC
TRBD2	TRBV6-4	TRBJ2-1	medium-sized	CASSGGAYNEQFF	TGTGCCAGCAGCGGGGGGGCCTACAATGAGCAGTTCTTC
TRBD1	TRBV19	TRBJ1-1	-	CASSTLGTGSNTEAFF	TGTGCCAGTAGTACCCTAGGGACAGGATCGAACACTGAAGCTTTCTTT
-	TRBV27	TRBJ2-5	once	CASSYQWTAVQETQYF	TGTGCCAGCAGTTACCAGTGGACAGCCGTACAAGAGACCCAGTACTTC
-	TRBV19	TRBJ1-5	-	CASNDPRAFSNQPQHF	TGTGCCAGTAATGACCCCAGGGCCTTTAGCAATCAGCCCCAGCATTTT
-	TRBV18	TRBJ1-1	-	CASSPDSLNTEAFF	TGTGCCAGCTCACCCGACAGTCTGAACACTGAAGCTTTCTTT
-	TRBV5-6	TRBJ1-1	-	CASSVGGVTEAFF	TGTGCCAGCAGCGTGGGGGGGGTCACTGAAGCTTTCTTT
-	TRBV6-5	TRBJ2-1	-	CASSYRGPIGEQFF	TGTGCCAGCAGTTACCGGGGTCCGATCGGTGAGCAGTTCTTC
-	TRBV9	TRBJ1-4	-	CASSLGGASEKLFF	TGTGCCAGCAGCCTCGGGGGGGCGAGTGAAAAACTGTTTTTT
TRBD1	TRBV4-1	TRBJ1-1	-	CASSHQGDTEAFF	TGCGCCAGCAGCCATCAGGGGGACACTGAAGCTTTCTTT
TRBD1	TRBV5-1	TRBJ1-1	-	CASRPTGGTEAFF	TGCGCCAGCAGACCGACAGGGGGCACTGAAGCTTTCTTT
-	TRBV7-9	TRBJ1-1	-	CASSLGGSTEAFF	TGTGCCAGCAGCTTGGGGGGTAGCACTGAAGCTTTCTTT
TRBD2	TRBV15	TRBJ2-5	-	CATSTWTSGEETQYF	TGTGCCACCAGCACTTGGACTAGCGGGGAAGAGACCCAGTACTTC
-	TRBV12-5	TRBJ1-2	few	CASGLVSLRRGARNGYTF	TGTGCTAGTGGTTTGGTATCTTTACGTCGGGGGGCGCGAAATGGCTACACCTTC
-	TRBV5-6	TRBJ1-2	-	CASSSYLSTVVYGYTF	TGTGCCAGCAGCTCTTACCTTTCGACAGTGGTTTATGGCTACACCTTC
-	TRBV13	TRBJ2-7	-	CASSLDPTLGGGDYEQYF	TGTGCCAGCAGCTTAGACCCCACCTTGGGGGGGGGCGACTACGAGCAGTACTTC
TRBD2	TRBV10-3	TRBJ2-7	-	CAISEAGDEQYF	TGTGCCATCAGTGAGGCGGGGGACGAGCAGTACTTC
TRBD2	TRBV6-4	TRBJ2-3	-	CASSEEAGGATDTQYF	TGTGCCAGCAGTGAAGAAGCGGGGGGGGCCACAGATACGCAGTATTTT
-	TRBV5-1	TRBJ2-7	-	CASSATGSEQYF	TGCGCCAGCAGCGCAACAGGGAGTGAGCAGTACTTC
TRBD1	TRBV4-1	TRBJ2-7	-	CASSPAGGYEQYF	TGCGCCAGCAGCCCCGCAGGGGGCTACGAGCAGTACTTC
-	TRBV19	TRBJ2-1	few	CASSIGAYNEQFF	TGTGCCAGTAGTATAGGGGCATACAATGAGCAGTTCTTC
-	TRBV4-1	TRBJ2-4	-	CASSQDPSGIQYF	TGCGCCAGCAGCCAAGATCCCTCGGGCATTCAGTACTTC
TRBD1	TRBV5-4	TRBJ2-2	few	CASTDRGDTGELFF	TGTGCCAGCACCGACAGGGGGGACACCGGGGAGCTGTTTTTT
-	TRBV7-9	TRBJ2-5	-	CASKSQGVGQYF	TGTGCCAGCAAGTCCCAAGGAGTGGGCCAGTACTTC